The sequence of this T cell receptor (beta chain) was determined in a study of regulatory T cells in long-lasting Graves disease. Study-wide points: Comparison showed that persistent patients shared more public clonotypes (about 2,600) than new patients (about 880).

CDR3-region Arm-PCR and iRepertoire HTBI primers produced the TCR beta libraries. TCRdb analysed the multiplex PCR reads with MiXCR anew, one entry per CDR3 protein. This sample has some 600,000 distinct CDR3 sequences, with around 15% found just once. This clonotype came up a few times. Its antigen is still unknown. Indicated time point: newly diagnosed GD, antithyroid drugs for less than 3 months. Extracted PBMC RNA gave rise to the TCR library. Graves' disease diagnosis followed American Thyroid Association guidelines. Each patient gave 7.5 to 9 milliliters of EDTA-anticoagulated peripheral blood. The trim removed 3 bases at V and 7 bases at J, leaving 5 bases unmatched. This CDR3 has 13 amino acids. CDR1 DFQATT and CDR2 SNEGSKA come from the germline V gene (reference sequence). This sample was shared with a second study, whose subject was T cells in Graves' hyperthyroidism and ophthalmopathy.

The receptor's source is a man between 18 and 35 years old with Graves disease. The V call is TRBV20-1, the J call TRBJ2-7, with TRBD2 matching 11 bases. The sample was peripheral blood mononuclear cells (PBMCs), taken at new diagnosis, from a patient treated with antithyroid drugs. The CDR3 sequence is CSASTSGRGEQYF. The DNA of the CDR3 is TGCAGTGCTAGTACTAGCGGGAGAGGGGAGCAGTACTTC.